This note documents a single T cell receptor (beta chain) sequence. Via MiXCR, TCRdb re-called the 5' RACE reads, giving one row per CDR3 protein. The repertoire consists of roughly 20,000 distinct CDR3 sequences, with less than 20% occurring once and the leading ten covering around 35%. These data originate in a study of HIV-infected patients and healthy controls. The germline V and J ends were trimmed by 9 bases and 6 bases, with 17 bases remaining between them. Germline CDR1 reads SGHVS; CDR2 reads FQNEAQ. The CDR3 sequence is 13 residues long. The chain is built from TRBV7-8 and TRBJ2-5, with D tentatively TRBD1 or TRBD2 (5 bases each). Sequencing was done on a sample of CD8+ T cells from blood. This TCR was recovered from a human donor in good health. The DNA of the CDR3 is TGTGCCAGGGATTCAGGGACCTGGCAGACCCAGTACTTC. This gives the protein CARDSGTWQTQYF.